A selection of T cell receptor beta chains follows, all from one sample in a study of T cells after yellow fever vaccination. Via MiXCR, TCRdb re-called the 5' RACE reads, giving one row per CDR3 protein. The repertoire includes approximately 90,000 distinct CDR3 sequences, under 7% of them detected once, and about 41% sits in the top ten. The sequenced sample was CD8+ T cells sorted from PBMCs, obtained 10 days after the yellow fever booster vaccination. Receptors originate from a man between 18 and 29 years old who received the YFV17D yellow fever vaccine. Each CDR3 is given with its conserved first and last residue. A D gene is named only where the DNA matches it firmly. Clone size is stated in some rows and not others, as once, few, many or a class when expanded.

>TRBJ1-5|.|few|TRBV7-9
CASSSGTQPQHF
TGTGCCAGCAGTTCAGGGACCCAGCCCCAGCATTTT
>TRBJ2-5|TRBD1|.|TRBV20-1
CSANYLQGAEETQYF
TGCAGTGCTAATTATTTACAGGGGGCAGAAGAGACCCAGTACTTC
>TRBJ2-5|TRBD2|many|TRBV5-1
CASSPSGAGGLQETQYF
TGCGCCAGCAGCCCCTCGGGTGCGGGGGGGCTTCAAGAGACCCAGTACTTC
>TRBJ1-6|.|.|TRBV7-3
CASSLTGGSGSPLHF
TGTGCCAGCAGCTTAACTGGGGGGTCGGGTTCACCCCTCCACTTT
>TRBJ2-1|.|few|TRBV5-1
CASSLGDSPRTEEQFF
TGCGCCAGCAGCTTGGGGGATTCCCCGAGGACAGAGGAGCAGTTCTTC
>TRBJ2-3|TRBD2|few|TRBV4-2
CASSQDVSGGADTQYF
TGTGCCAGCAGCCAAGATGTAAGCGGGGGGGCAGATACGCAGTATTTT
>TRBJ1-1|.|.|TRBV7-9
CASSLGQLGREAFF
TGTGCCAGCAGCTTAGGGCAGTTGGGACGGGAAGCTTTCTTT
>TRBJ2-1|.|.|TRBV9
CASSVEGVGAQTQFF
TGTGCCAGCAGCGTAGAGGGTGTGGGGGCCCAGACACAGTTCTTC
>TRBJ2-7|.|few|TRBV4-3
CASSQVPRSAGMGAQYF
TGCGCCAGCAGCCAAGTCCCGAGGTCGGCAGGGATGGGCGCGCAGTACTTC
>TRBJ2-1|.|few|TRBV5-6
CASSSPRTREDSEQFF
TGTGCCAGCAGCTCCCCCCGGACACGGGAGGACAGTGAGCAGTTCTTC
>TRBJ2-3|TRBD2|few|TRBV25-1
CASSDGRLAGAHTQYF
TGTGCCAGCAGTGACGGGAGGCTAGCGGGGGCCCATACGCAGTATTTT
>TRBJ2-3|TRBD2|.|TRBV7-2
CASSLYTSGGVTTDTQYF
TGTGCCAGCAGCTTATATACTAGCGGGGGGGTTACTACAGATACGCAGTATTTT
>TRBJ2-7|.|.|TRBV6-5
CASSYSQGRSYEQYF
TGTGCCAGCAGTTATTCCCAGGGTAGGTCCTACGAGCAGTACTTC
>TRBJ1-4|.|.|TRBV3-1
CASSKTQGTNEKLFF
TGTGCCAGCAGCAAAACTCAGGGGACTAATGAAAAACTGTTTTTT
>TRBJ2-5|TRBD2|few|TRBV4-1
CASSLRTSSILGTQYF
TGCGCCAGCAGCCTCAGGACTAGCTCCATCTTGGGGACCCAGTACTTC
>TRBJ2-7|.|.|TRBV3-1
CASSQGYDEQYF
TGTGCCAGCAGCCAAGGGTACGACGAGCAGTACTTC
>TRBJ1-1|TRBD1|few|TRBV19
CASSPWDRNTEAFF
TGTGCCAGTAGTCCCTGGGACAGGAACACTGAAGCTTTCTTT
>TRBJ2-1|.|many|TRBV15
CATSRAGNEQFF
TGTGCCACCAGCAGAGCAGGTAATGAGCAGTTCTTC
>TRBJ2-5|TRBD1|few|TRBV29-1
CSVDGTGGWETQYF
TGCAGCGTGGACGGGACAGGGGGCTGGGAGACCCAGTACTTC
>TRBJ2-1|.|once|TRBV12-3/TRBV12-4
CASSSYGANYNEQFF
TGTGCCAGCAGTTCCTACGGGGCCAACTACAATGAGCAGTTCTTC
>TRBJ1-2|TRBD1|few|TRBV10-2
CASSTPGLTGVNYGYTF
TGCGCCAGCAGTACGCCGGGGCTGACAGGGGTGAACTATGGCTACACCTTC
>TRBJ1-2|.|few|TRBV12-3/TRBV12-4
CASSSGDRAYYGYTF
TGTGCCAGCAGCTCAGGGGACCGCGCGTACTATGGCTACACCTTC
>TRBJ2-7|.|few|TRBV5-6
CASSHRGGTAYEQYF
TGTGCCAGCAGCCATCGGGGAGGGACAGCCTACGAGCAGTACTTC
>TRBJ2-1|.|.|TRBV7-6
CASSLVSSYNEQFF
TGTGCCAGCAGCTTAGTGTCGTCCTACAATGAGCAGTTCTTC
>TRBJ2-1|.|many|TRBV2
CASSSRGNSYNEQFF
TGTGCCAGCAGCTCACGGGGGAACTCCTACAATGAGCAGTTCTTC
>TRBJ2-5|.|few|TRBV7-2
CASSVLADSWGETQYF
TGTGCCAGCAGTGTCTTGGCGGACAGCTGGGGAGAGACCCAGTACTTC